This TCR beta chain was sequenced for a study of blood T cell repertoires in COVID-19. The CDR3 is made up of 17 amino acids. Germline trimming cut 8 bases from V and 0 bases from J; bases unmatched to any gene: 11. Recovery meant two consecutive negative NP/OP PCR tests, professional clearance, or resolved symptoms. Under the authors' procedure: Reference gene primer amplification in the assay estimated nucleated cell counts. The assay was immunoSEQ multiplex PCR, and TCRdb's table has in-frame clones only and misses some. V and J calls and clone size are those listed in that table; D and trimming were worked out from the DNA. In the table there are about 310,000 clones, around 90% of which are singletons.

The receptor was isolated from a man in his 60s who had recovered from COVID-19. The J gene is TRBJ2-1, the V gene TRBV5-3, with TRBD2 matching 10 bases. TRBV5-3 is an open reading frame whose function is uncertain. Sequenced sample: PBMCs or T cells enriched from blood (not recorded which). DNA for the CDR3: TGTGCCAGTCGGATCCTAGCGGGGGAGAACTCCTACAATGAGCAGTTCTTC. Protein: CASRILAGENSYNEQFF.